These 32 T cell receptor beta chains came from one sample sequenced in a study of tumor-infiltrating lymphocytes in oesophageal squamous cell carcinoma. MiXCR was run by TCRdb on the PCR reads, yielding one entry per CDR3 protein. The data show approximately 20,000 distinct CDR3 sequences, 41% seen once. Sequenced input: esophageal tumor tissue. All receptors derive from a male donor with esophageal squamous cell carcinoma.

The chain is built from TRBV24-1 and TRBJ2-2; D ambiguous. This CDR3 comprises 13 residues. Germline CDR1 is KGHDR and CDR2 is SFDVKD. Trimming removed 5 bases at V and 7 bases at J, with 10 bases between. CDR3 in DNA: TGTGCCACCAGTGGTCTAGTGGGCGGGGAGCTGTTTTTT. This gives the protein CATSGLVGGELFF.

This clonotype was observed many times. V is TRBV19 and J is TRBJ2-2; 12 positions agree with TRBD2. This CDR3 region has 16 residues. Germline CDR1 is LNHDA and CDR2 is SQIVND (reference sequence). The junction had 7 bases not matched to a gene; V was cut back by 9 bases and J by 2 bases. CDR3 residues: CARRTSGNFNTGELFF. In DNA, the CDR3 is TGTGCCAGGAGGACTAGCGGGAACTTTAACACCGGGGAGCTGTTTTTT.

This clonotype showed up just once. The chain recombines TRBV12-3 or TRBV12-4 with TRBJ2-1; 10 positions match TRBD1. Gene TRBJ2-7 matches the end of the DNA better, so the J call may be wrong. The CDR3 has 15 residues. CDR3 sequence: CASSPGQGVSYEQYF. The CDR3 DNA follows: TGTGCCAGCAGTCCCGGACAGGGGGTCTCCTACGAGCAGTACTTC.

The table lists this clonotype with many counts. This chain links TRBV6-1 with TRBJ1-6; D not certain. CDR1 is MNHNS and CDR2 is SASEGT in the germline V gene. V was clipped by 6 bases and J by 3 bases, with 9 bases between them. This CDR3 has 14 amino acids. CDR3 nucleotides: TGTGCCAGCAGAGGGTTTGGCTATAATTCACCCCTCCACTTT. Translation gives CASRGFGYNSPLHF.

This clonotype has a handful of counts. This sequence joins TRBV28 and TRBJ2-7; possibly TRBD2 for D (7 bases). The V end was cut by 7 bases, the J end by 4 bases, with 14 bases between. The CDR3 covers 13 residues. CDR1 MDHEN and CDR2 SYDVKM come from the germline V gene. The CDR3, as DNA: TGTGCCAGCATGGGGGGGGCTCGGTACGAGCAGTACTTC. Protein sequence: CASMGGARYEQYF.

This clonotype was counted ten times or more. V is TRBV12-3 or TRBV12-4 and J is TRBJ2-1; 8 nucleotides align to TRBD2. The CDR3 extends over 16 amino acids. V was pared by 6 bases and J by 4 bases, with 11 bases of the junction left unmatched. CDR3 in DNA: TGTGCCAGCAGGCCCCGAGAGCGGGGGTCTTACAATGAGCAGTTCTTC. Translated: CASRPRERGSYNEQFF.

The CDR3 loop is CASSLNRGGAQETQYF. In nucleotides, the CDR3 is TGTGCCAGCAGCTTGAACAGGGGAGGGGCACAAGAGACCCAGTACTTC. The V and J genes are TRBV5-4 and TRBJ2-1; either TRBD1 or TRBD2 may supply D (7 bases each). The DNA end is more similar to TRBJ2-5, so the J call may be wrong. Per the germline V gene, CDR1 is SGHNT and CDR2 is YYREEE (reference sequence). The CDR3 sequence is 16 residues long.

The CDR3 bases are TGTGCCAGCAGCTTAACCCGAGATACGCAGTATTTT. This translates into CASSLTRDTQYF. This chain joins TRBV7-8 and TRBJ2-3, with D unclear. V was shortened by 2 bases and J by 5 bases, with 5 bases between the two germline ends. Germline CDR1 is SGHVS and CDR2 is FQNEAQ. The CDR3 is 12 amino acids.

A note on this clonotype: A read error is possible here, since a much larger clone lies one base away. The chain employs TRBV20-1 and TRBJ2-4; D remains unclear. Germline lookup yields CDR1 DFQATT and CDR2 SNEGSKA (reference sequence). Trimming left V 4 bases short and J 13 bases short, with 23 bases between. CDR3 length: 14 residues. CDR3 coding DNA: TGCAGTGCTATGGCCAGACTGACATACAATGAGCAGTACTTC. The encoded protein is CSAMARLTYNEQYF.

Of note for this clonotype: It may be a read error: a sequence one base away is much more abundant. The chain links TRBV28 to TRBJ2-1; TRBD1 might be the D (6 bases). CDR1 is MDHEN, CDR2 SYDVKM, per germline. This CDR3 has 13 residues. The V end lost 8 bases, the J end lost 10 bases, and 18 bases lay between the germline ends. The CDR3 loop reads CASGTSETYEQFF. In DNA form, the CDR3 reads TGTGCCAGCGGGACAAGTGAAACCTACGAGCAGTTCTTC.

By share, this clonotype counts as medium-sized (0.01 to 0.1%). CDR3 residues: CASSLKGDRLANINEQFF. The CDR3 nucleotides read TGTGCCAGCAGCTTAAAAGGTGATAGGCTAGCTAACATTAATGAGCAGTTCTTC. The rearrangement joins TRBV7-3 to TRBJ2-1; D possibly corresponds to TRBD2 (5 bases). CDR1 and CDR2 from the germline V gene are SGHTA and FQGTGA. Trimming stripped 1 base from V and 7 bases from J, with 23 bases between. The length of the CDR3 is 18 residues.

J is TRBJ2-1 and V is TRBV7-6; tentatively, D is TRBD1 (6 bases). This CDR3 contains 15 residues. V was cut by 8 bases and J by 7 bases, with 21 bases left in between. Per germline, CDR1 SGHVS and CDR2 FNYEAQ. The CDR3 protein is CASQGLIGRGNEQFF. In DNA form, the CDR3 reads TGTGCCAGCCAGGGGTTGATCGGTCGGGGTAATGAGCAGTTCTTC. The entire variable domain, with the rest obtained from reference TRBV7-6 and TRBJ2-1, is as follows: GAGVSQSPRYKVTKRGQDVALRCDPISGHVSLYWYRQALGQGPEFLTYFNYEAQQDKSGLPNDRFSAERPEGSISTLTIQRTEQRDSAMYRCASQGLIGRGNEQFFGPGTRLTVL.

This clonotype was picked up a small number of times. J is TRBJ2-5 and V is TRBV20-1, with 9 nucleotides matching TRBD1. CDR1 DFQATT and CDR2 SNEGSKA come from the germline V gene (reference sequence). The CDR3 spans 12 residues. J was trimmed by 4 bases and V by 5 bases; bases with no gene match: 2. CDR3 protein: CSAVDRGETQYF. DNA of the CDR3: TGCAGTGCTGTGGACAGGGGAGAGACCCAGTACTTC.

The table lists this clonotype with a few counts. V gene TRBV11-2 combines with J gene TRBJ2-1; no definite D call. Germline V gene sequence: CDR1 SGHAT, CDR2 FQNNGV. V dropped 5 bases and J dropped 6 bases, with 8 bases sitting between them. The CDR3 has 12 residues. The CDR3 loop reads CASSLPRNEQFF. The DNA for the CDR3 is TGTGCCAGCAGCCTCCCCCGCAATGAGCAGTTCTTC.

This clonotype was detected a few times. The CDR3 ends on some other residue instead of the conserved phenylalanine or tryptophan, so this is likely a read error. The DNA is omitted, as the CDR3 cannot be located on it reliably, and the CDR3 follows TCRdb's listing. J is TRBJ2-7 and V is TRBV11-2. Germline CDR1 SGHAT, CDR2 FQNNGV. The CDR3 is 17 residues long, ends included. The CDR3 protein is CASSLFRIGFYEQYFGS.

The chain recombines TRBV7-2 with TRBJ2-5; 7 bases match TRBD2. The J call may be mistaken, given a closer DNA end match to TRBJ2-1. Germline V CDR1 and CDR2: SGHTA, FQGNSA. CDR3 length: 13 amino acids. The CDR3 nucleotides read TGTGCCAGCAGCTTGGCGGGGGTCCCCGAGCAGTTCTTC. Protein: CASSLAGVPEQFF.

This clonotype has ten or more counts. One end of the junction is discordant with germline, which a read error may explain. The V and J genes are TRBV27 and TRBJ2-7; weak D call: TRBD1 (5 bases). CDR1 and CDR2 from the germline V gene are MNHEY and SMNVEV (reference sequence). The CDR3 totals 14 residues. The DNA of the CDR3 is TGTGCCAGCAGTTTATCCCGGACAAATTCACCCCTCCACTTC. Its translation: CASSLSRTNSPLHF.

Points on this clonotype: A much larger clone differs by one base, so this may be a read error. The rearrangement joins TRBV6-4 to TRBJ2-6; 10 bases align to TRBD1. The J call may not be correct, given that the DNA end is closer to TRBJ2-7. Germline assignment: CDR1 MRHNA and CDR2 SNTAGT. The CDR3 is 15 residues long. The CDR3 bases are TGTGCCAGCAGCGCCGGGACAGGGGCATACAATGAGCAGTACTTC. As protein: CASSAGTGAYNEQYF.

This clonotype was counted ten times or more. The V call is TRBV7-2, the J call TRBJ2-7; D might be TRBD2 (7 bases). The ends were cut back, 5 bases at V and 7 bases at J, with 24 bases in the middle. The CDR3 has 16 residues. Germline V gives CDR1 SGHTA, CDR2 FQGNSA. The chain's CDR3 is CASSPFLGGGYNEQYF. The DNA for the CDR3 is TGTGCCAGCAGCCCGTTCCTGGGGGGGGGCTACAATGAGCAGTACTTC.

This clonotype showed up many times. CDR3 sequence (DNA): TGTGCCAGCGGAGGGGGCCAGAACACCGGGGAGCTGTTTTTT. Translated: CASGGGQNTGELFF. This sequence joins TRBV6-1 and TRBJ2-2, with D possibly matching TRBD1 (7 bases). This CDR3 contains 14 residues. Per germline, CDR1 MNHNS and CDR2 SASEGT. The V and J ends lost 8 bases and 1 base respectively, with 11 bases between them.

This clonotype was observed at least ten times. This chain uses TRBV6-1 with TRBJ1-5; D remains ambiguous. The CDR3 sequence is 14 residues long. Germline-derived CDR1 and CDR2 are MNHNS and SASEGT. Trimming took off 4 bases at V and 1 base at J, with 8 bases between the two ends. The CDR3 region is CASSASDSNQPQHF. The CDR3 DNA reads as TGTGCCAGCAGTGCTTCGGACAGCAATCAGCCCCAGCATTTT.

V is TRBV11-3 and J is TRBJ2-1; D not resolved. The CDR3 runs 13 residues. Germline V CDR1 and CDR2: SGHNT, YENEEA. V lost 4 bases and J 6 bases, leaving 10 bases between the germline ends. The CDR3 is CASSSESRNEQFF. Here the CDR3 DNA reads TGTGCCAGCAGCTCAGAGTCCCGCAATGAGCAGTTCTTC.

This clonotype was found many times. The chain recombines TRBV6-6 with TRBJ1-4; 8 bases line up with TRBD1. The CDR3 length is 17 residues. Germline CDR1 reads MNHNY; CDR2 reads SVGAGI (reference sequence). With 0 bases clipped from V and 6 bases from J, the junction kept 9 bases outside the gene matches. CDR3 loop: CASSYSPPQGADEKLFF. In nucleotides, the CDR3 is TGTGCCAGCAGTTACTCCCCCCCGCAGGGGGCAGATGAAAAACTGTTTTTT.

The rearrangement uses TRBV10-1 and TRBJ2-3; possible D gene TRBD2, 5 bases. From germline, CDR1 is WNHNN and CDR2 SYGVQD (reference sequence). The V gene lost 7 bases and the J gene lost 7 bases, with 9 bases spanning the gap. The CDR3 totals 11 residues. The CDR3 loop is CASTGGHTQYF. CDR3 DNA sequence: TGCGCCAGCACCGGAGGTCATACGCAGTATTTT.

This clonotype was detected many times. The chain carries TRBV19 and TRBJ1-5; 7 bases are a match to TRBD1. The V gene's germline CDR1 is LNHDA and CDR2 SQIVND (reference sequence). The CDR3 is made up of 15 amino acids. J lost 0 bases, V lost 6 bases, and 5 bases had no gene match. The CDR3 loop is CASRWDSYSNQPQHF. For the CDR3, the DNA is TGTGCCAGTAGATGGGACAGCTATAGCAATCAGCCCCAGCATTTT.

This chain joins TRBV7-8 and TRBJ2-7; maybe TRBD1 (6 bases). Between the trimmed V and J ends, which lost 2 bases and 5 bases, there was a span of 13 bases. The CDR3 runs to 14 residues. Looked up from germline, CDR1 is SGHVS and CDR2 is FQNEAQ. The DNA of the CDR3 is TGTGCCAGCAGCTTAAACAGGGCTGAGAACGAGCAGTACTTC. Protein product: CASSLNRAENEQYF.

For the CDR3, the DNA is TGCGCCAGCAGCTTGGCCAAGGGGGGCACTGAAGCTTTCTTT. Protein sequence: CASSLAKGGTEAFF. This chain joins TRBV5-1 and TRBJ1-1; a possible D gene is TRBD1 (6 bases). The V end lost 0 bases, the J end lost 4 bases, and 10 bases lay between the germline ends. The CDR3 runs to 14 residues. Germline V CDR1 and CDR2: SGHRS, YFSETQ.

This rearrangement joins TRBV6-2 or TRBV6-3 to TRBJ2-5; D possibly corresponds to TRBD1 (6 bases). CDR1 and CDR2 from the germline V gene are MNHEY and SVGEGT. Trimming removed 6 bases at V and 4 bases at J, with 12 bases between. The CDR3 extends over 13 amino acids. CDR3 protein: CASSGQPVETQYF. CDR3 nucleotides: TGTGCCAGCAGCGGACAGCCCGTAGAGACCCAGTACTTC.

Comments on this clonotype: The junction shows a germline mismatch at one end, possibly a read error. The rearrangement joins TRBV6-4 to TRBJ2-2, with 9 bases lining up with TRBD2. CDR1 and CDR2 (germline): MRHNA, SNTAGT. CDR3 length: 17 amino acids. The CDR3 sequence is CATSDLGSGGNTGELFF. In nucleotides, the CDR3 is TGTGCCACCAGTGATTTGGGTAGCGGGGGTAACACCGGGGAGCTGTTTTTT.

Ten or more counts support this clonotype. This chain joins TRBV14 and TRBJ2-1, with 12 bases that match TRBD1. Per the germline V gene, CDR1 is SGHDN and CDR2 is FVKESK. V trimming: 8 bases; J trimming: 6 bases; junction bases outside the gene matches: 5. This CDR3 has 14 residues. The CDR3 nucleotides read TGTGCCAGCTCGGGACAGGGGGCGCCCAATGAGCAGTTCTTC. It specifies CASSGQGAPNEQFF.

This clonotype appeared many times. The chain employs TRBV28 and TRBJ2-7; D gene uncertain. Germline CDR1 is MDHEN and CDR2 is SYDVKM. There are 14 residues in the CDR3. V gave up 1 base and J gave up 0 bases, with 7 bases separating them. The CDR3 region is CASSLLGNSYEQYF. The CDR3 nucleotides are TGTGCCAGCAGTTTATTAGGGAACTCCTACGAGCAGTACTTC.

The chain has TRBV28 and TRBJ2-7; 10 bases match TRBD2. Looked up from germline, CDR1 is MDHEN and CDR2 is SYDVKM. The ends lost 7 bases at V and 0 bases at J; junction bases unmatched: 6. The CDR3 is 15 amino acids. The CDR3 bases are TGTGCCAGCAAGGAGACTAGCGGGTTCTCCTACGAGCAGTACTTC. Its protein product is CASKETSGFSYEQYF. Full variable domain (missing parts from reference TRBV28 and TRBJ2-7): DVKVTQSSRYLVKRTGEKVFLECVQDMDHENMFWYRQDPGLGLRLIYFSYDVKMKEKGDIPEGYSVSREKKERFSLILESASTNQTSMYLCASKETSGFSYEQYFGPGTRLTVT.